These 25 T cell receptor beta chains were all obtained from the same sample, sequenced in a study of cytomegalovirus exposure and HLA in healthy donors. The repertoire was sequenced with immunoSEQ multiplex PCR; TCRdb's copy has only in-frame clones and lacks some. The repertoire holds 95,000 to 120,000 clones, 95% seen once, with approximately 0.67% in the top ten. The sample was PBMCs. The receptors were gathered from a woman under 30 in good health and CMV-seronegative.

The V call is TRBV7-8, the J call TRBJ1-5, with D possibly matching TRBD1 (6 bases). Trimming took off 5 bases at V and 3 bases at J, with 17 bases between the two ends. The CDR3 runs to 16 residues. From germline, CDR1 is SGHVS and CDR2 FQNEAQ. The CDR3 DNA reads TGTGCCAGCAGCCCCTCCAGGGGTGGTGACAATCAGCCCCAGCATTTT. Translating gives CASSPSRGGDNQPQHF.

This sequence joins TRBV6-1 and TRBJ2-5, with TRBD2 matching 9 bases. Germline CDR1 and CDR2: MNHNS and SASEGT. The J segment lost 7 bases and the V segment lost 0 bases, leaving 21 bases of the junction unmatched. The CDR3 extends over 20 amino acids. CDR3 DNA: TGTGCCAGCAGTGAAGCGCTGGGGTCCTTGAGCGGGGGGCAGCCTTGGACCCAGTACTTC. Protein sequence: CASSEALGSLSGGQPWTQYF.

The chain has TRBV7-6 and TRBJ2-7; 9 bases align to TRBD2. The CDR3 extends over 14 amino acids. Germline V gene data show CDR1 as SGHVS and CDR2 as FNYEAQ. After removal of 5 bases from V and 0 bases from J, the junction contained 2 bases not matched to a gene. The CDR3 DNA follows: TGTGCCAGCAGCAGTAGCGGGGGCTCCTACGAGCAGTACTTC. Translated, it gives CASSSSGGSYEQYF. The variable domain in full, completed from reference TRBV7-6 and TRBJ2-7, reads GAGVSQSPRYKVTKRGQDVALRCDPISGHVSLYWYRQALGQGPEFLTYFNYEAQQDKSGLPNDRFSAERPEGSISTLTIQRTEQRDSAMYRCASSSSGGSYEQYFGPGTRLTVT.

The V call is TRBV4-1, the J call TRBJ2-7; TRBD1 matches at 8 bases. With V trimmed by 1 base and J by 3 bases, 11 bases remained unmatched. The CDR3 contains 17 residues. The V gene's germline CDR1 is MGHRA and CDR2 YSYEKL. The DNA for the CDR3 is TGCGCCAGCAGCCAAGCCGGACAGGGTCTAACGAACTACGAGCAGTACTTC. It is translated as CASSQAGQGLTNYEQYF.

The rearrangement uses TRBV19 and TRBJ1-2; 7 bases agree with TRBD1. V lost 7 bases and J lost 3; bases outside the gene matches: 11. CDR1 is LNHDA, CDR2 SQIVND, per germline (reference sequence). This CDR3 region has 15 residues. This chain's CDR3 is CASTPTTGQYYGYTF. The CDR3 bases are TGTGCCAGTACCCCTACCACGGGACAGTACTATGGCTACACCTTC.

The rearrangement uses TRBV2 and TRBJ1-6; TRBD1 is a possible D gene (5 bases). Germline CDR1 reads SNHLY; CDR2 reads FYNNEI. V was clipped by 6 bases and J by 5 bases, with 14 bases between them. The CDR3 totals 15 residues. The CDR3 region is CASRGGRRDNSPLHF. The DNA for the CDR3 is TGTGCCAGCAGGGGGGGACGGAGAGATAATTCACCCCTCCACTTT.

Only a few counts were recorded for this clone. J is TRBJ2-2 and V is TRBV11-3, with 8 nucleotides matching TRBD1. With V trimmed by 5 bases and J by 7 bases, 6 bases remained unmatched. Germline V CDR1 and CDR2: SGHNT, YENEEA. The CDR3 extends over 14 amino acids. The CDR3 sequence is CASSRTGKVGELFF. For the CDR3, the DNA is TGTGCCAGCAGCCGGACAGGGAAGGTCGGGGAGCTGTTTTTT.

The chain combines TRBV7-9 with TRBJ1-1, with D tentatively TRBD1 (5 bases). CDR1 is SEHNR, CDR2 FQNEAQ, per germline (reference sequence). The CDR3 loop spans 13 amino acids. V lost 6 bases to trimming and J lost 3 bases, with 11 bases between them. This chain's CDR3 is CASRRGWDTEAFF. In DNA form, the CDR3 reads TGTGCCAGCAGACGGGGGTGGGACACTGAAGCTTTCTTT.

This clone was found once. The V call is TRBV30, the J call TRBJ1-5; TRBD1 matches at 7 bases. Trimming cost V 5 bases and J 4 bases; bases outside gene matches: 11. The CDR3 runs to 15 residues. Germline V gene data show CDR1 as GTSNPN and CDR2 as SVGIG (reference sequence). Written as DNA, the CDR3 is TGTGCCTGGGGGGTAACAGGGGCCCCTAATCAGCCCCAGCATTTT. It codes for CAWGVTGAPNQPQHF.

The chain carries TRBV19 and TRBJ1-6; tentative D call: TRBD1 (5 bases). Trimming pared 6 bases from V and 10 bases from J, leaving 13 bases between. CDR1 is LNHDA and CDR2 is SQIVND in the germline V gene (reference sequence). The CDR3 is 13 amino acids. CDR3 protein: CASRPGLRSPLHF. In DNA form, the CDR3 reads TGTGCCAGTAGGCCGGGACTCAGATCACCCCTCCACTTT.

The V call is TRBV2, the J call TRBJ2-6; D is possibly TRBD2 (5 bases). The germline V and J ends were trimmed by 6 bases and 0 bases, with 18 bases remaining between them. The CDR3 contains 18 residues. Germline assignment: CDR1 SNHLY and CDR2 FYNNEI. CDR3 sequence: CASSHNRGSFSGANVLTF. The CDR3 region has the DNA TGTGCCAGCAGCCACAATCGGGGATCCTTCTCTGGGGCCAACGTCCTGACTTTC.

This chain joins TRBV28 and TRBJ1-5; the match to TRBD1 covers 8 bases. The CDR3 length is 14 residues. V was pared by 7 bases and J by 1 base, with 3 bases of the junction left unmatched. CDR1 MDHEN and CDR2 SYDVKM come from the germline V gene. Here the CDR3 DNA reads TGTGCCAGCATTCGACAGGGGAGCAATCAGCCCCAGCATTTT. Its protein is CASIRQGSNQPQHF.

The chain couples TRBV4-1 to TRBJ1-2; D gene uncertain. Germline V CDR1 and CDR2: MGHRA, YSYEKL. This CDR3 has 17 residues. The ends were cut back, 0 bases at V and 4 bases at J, with 18 bases in the middle. The CDR3 loop is CASSQDPEPGFGYGYTF. The DNA for the CDR3 is TGCGCCAGCAGCCAAGATCCGGAACCGGGGTTTGGCTATGGCTACACCTTC.

The chain links TRBV10-3 to TRBJ2-1; 10 bases match TRBD1. Trimming at V came to 6 bases and at J to 0 bases, leaving 2 bases not matched to a gene. CDR1 is ENHRY, CDR2 SYGVKD, per germline. CDR3 length: 15 residues. CDR3 in DNA: TGTGCCATCAGCCGGACAGGGGGCTCCTACAATGAGCAGTTCTTC. This gives the protein CAISRTGGSYNEQFF.

The J gene is TRBJ2-7, the V gene TRBV4-3; D uncertain. V lost 3 bases, J lost 0 bases, and 21 bases lay in between. CDR1 and CDR2 (germline): LGHNA, YSLEER. This CDR3 spans 18 amino acids. CDR3 region: CASSHGPVGSLFSYEQYF. The CDR3 nucleotides are TGCGCCAGCAGCCATGGGCCGGTCGGCAGCCTATTCTCCTACGAGCAGTACTTC.

This rearrangement joins TRBV27 to TRBJ2-2; 7 nucleotides agree with TRBD1. CDR3 length equals 12 residues. Germline CDR1 MNHEY, CDR2 SMNVEV (reference sequence). V lost 7 bases, J lost 4 bases, and 0 bases stayed unmatched. CDR3 region: CASTGGTGELFF. CDR3 in DNA: TGTGCCAGCACAGGGGGCACCGGGGAGCTGTTTTTT.

CDR3 DNA sequence: TGTGCCAGCAGCCCTTCTGAGGGGACAGGGGATTTCAATCAGCCCCAGCATTTT. This codes for CASSPSEGTGDFNQPQHF. The chain combines TRBV7-6 with TRBJ1-5; 10 nucleotides line up with TRBD1. The CDR3 has 18 amino acids. J was trimmed by 3 bases and V by 5 bases; bases with no gene match: 13. In germline, CDR1 is SGHVS, CDR2 FNYEAQ.

The V gene is TRBV5-1, the J gene TRBJ2-5; 8 bases fit TRBD2. The CDR3 spans 16 residues. J lost 3 bases, V lost 1 base, and 8 bases had no gene match. CDR1 is SGHRS, CDR2 YFSETQ, per germline. This chain's CDR3 is CASSLSGAGEEETQYF. CDR3 DNA sequence: TGCGCCAGCAGCTTGTCGGGAGCGGGGGAGGAAGAGACCCAGTACTTC.

The genes are TRBV7-9 and TRBJ2-7; TRBD2 matches at 10 bases. J gave up 5 bases and V 3 bases, and 7 bases lay outside the gene matches. The V gene's germline CDR1 is SEHNR and CDR2 FQNEAQ (reference sequence). The CDR3 has 15 residues. The CDR3 coding sequence is TGTGCCAGCAGCTTTTTAAGCGGGGGGGAAAACGAGCAGTACTTC. Translating it yields CASSFLSGGENEQYF.

The chain couples TRBV7-3 to TRBJ2-1; 15 bases align to TRBD2. The length of the CDR3 is 14 residues. Trimming removed 5 bases from V and 10 bases from J; junction bases left unmatched: 3. The germline V gene encodes CDR1 SGHTA and CDR2 FQGTGA. The CDR3 DNA follows: TGTGCCAGCAGCATGGGACTAGCGGGGGGCGAGCAGTTCTTC. Protein sequence: CASSMGLAGGEQFF. Using reference TRBV7-3 and TRBJ2-1 for the parts outside the CDR3, the full variable domain is GAGVSQTPSNKVTEKGKYVELRCDPISGHTALYWYRQSLGQGPEFLIYFQGTGAADDSGLPNDRFFAVRPEGSVSTLKIQRTERGDSAVYLCASSMGLAGGEQFFGPGTRLTVL.

The chain combines TRBV2 with TRBJ1-1; a possible D gene is TRBD1 (5 bases). The ends were cut back, 8 bases at V and 6 bases at J, with 22 bases in the middle. The CDR3 has 15 residues. In germline, CDR1 is SNHLY, CDR2 FYNNEI. Written as DNA, the CDR3 is TGTGCCAGCTCTCGCCGGGACTGGGGCAGCGCTGAAGCTTTCTTT. Amino acids: CASSRRDWGSAEAFF.

The rearrangement uses TRBV27 and TRBJ2-2, with 7 nucleotides matching TRBD2. The CDR3 is 15 amino acids. V shed 5 bases, J shed 7 bases, and the junction held 10 bases outside the gene matches. Germline V gives CDR1 MNHEY, CDR2 SMNVEV (reference sequence). The CDR3 loop is CASSPRGGYDGELFF. CDR3 DNA: TGTGCCAGCAGTCCCCGGGGAGGGTATGACGGGGAGCTGTTTTTT.

J is TRBJ1-1 and V is TRBV18; 9 bases map to TRBD1. The CDR3 is made up of 16 amino acids. J was trimmed by 1 base and V by 2 bases; bases with no gene match: 5. Germline V gene sequence: CDR1 KGHSH, CDR2 LQKENI. CDR3 in amino acids: CASSPRGQGENTEAFF. DNA for the CDR3: TGTGCCAGCTCACCAAGGGGACAGGGAGAGAACACTGAAGCTTTCTTT.

The CDR3 region is CASSFQGAGELFF. CDR3 DNA sequence: TGTGCCAGCAGCTTTCAGGGGGCGGGGGAACTGTTTTTT. V usage is TRBV5-6 and J usage is TRBJ1-4; 8 bases line up with TRBD1. Germline lookup yields CDR1 SGHDT and CDR2 YYEEEE. J lost 12 bases, V lost 2 bases, and 6 bases had no gene match. This CDR3 is 13 amino acids long.

The chain recombines TRBV6-5 with TRBJ2-7; D may be TRBD2 (7 bases). V lost 10 bases, J lost 1 base, and 20 bases lay in between. This CDR3 has 15 residues. Germline V gene sequence: CDR1 MNHEY, CDR2 SVGAGI. CDR3 DNA sequence: TGTGCCACGCACTATCGGGGGGCCGGGTCCTACGAGCAGTACTTC. It codes for CATHYRGAGSYEQYF.